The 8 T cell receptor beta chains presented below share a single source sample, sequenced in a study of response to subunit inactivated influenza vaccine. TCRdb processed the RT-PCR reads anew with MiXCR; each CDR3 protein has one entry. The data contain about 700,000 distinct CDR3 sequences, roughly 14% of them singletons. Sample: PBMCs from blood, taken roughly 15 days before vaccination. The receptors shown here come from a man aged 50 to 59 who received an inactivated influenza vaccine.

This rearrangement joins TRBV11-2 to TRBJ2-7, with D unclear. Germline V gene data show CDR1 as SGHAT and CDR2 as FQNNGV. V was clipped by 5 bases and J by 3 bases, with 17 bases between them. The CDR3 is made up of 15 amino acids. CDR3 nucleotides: TGTGCCAGCAGCCCGTCAGAAACTCAAGACTACGAGCAGTACTTC. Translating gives CASSPSETQDYEQYF.

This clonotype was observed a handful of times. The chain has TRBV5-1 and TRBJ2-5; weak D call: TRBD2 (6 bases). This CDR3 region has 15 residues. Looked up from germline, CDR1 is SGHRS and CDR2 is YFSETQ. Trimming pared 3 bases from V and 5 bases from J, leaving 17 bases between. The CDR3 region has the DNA TGCGCCAGCAGCTGGCGGGGCGCCCGGGGGGAGACCCAGTACTTC. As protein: CASSWRGARGETQYF.

The CDR3 is CASSLWGTTNQPQHF. Here the CDR3 DNA reads TGTGCCAGCAGTCTTTGGGGGACAACGAATCAGCCCCAGCATTTT. The genes are TRBV27 and TRBJ1-5; D is possibly TRBD1 (6 bases). The germline gives CDR1 MNHEY, CDR2 SMNVEV (reference sequence). V lost 5 bases, J lost 4 bases, and 15 bases lay in between. The CDR3 length is 15 residues.

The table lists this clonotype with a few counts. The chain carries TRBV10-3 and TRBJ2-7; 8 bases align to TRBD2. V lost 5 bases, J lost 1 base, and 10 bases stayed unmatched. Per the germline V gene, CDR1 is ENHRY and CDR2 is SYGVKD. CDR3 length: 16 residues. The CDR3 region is CAISHPGTRRSYEQYF. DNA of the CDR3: TGTGCCATCAGTCACCCCGGGACTAGAAGGTCCTACGAGCAGTACTTC.

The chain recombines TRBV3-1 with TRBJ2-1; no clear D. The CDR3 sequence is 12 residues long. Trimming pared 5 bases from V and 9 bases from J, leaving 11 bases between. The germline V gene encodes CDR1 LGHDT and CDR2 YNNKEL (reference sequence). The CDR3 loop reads CASSSRAFEQFF. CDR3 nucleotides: TGTGCCAGCAGCTCGCGAGCGTTTGAGCAGTTCTTC.

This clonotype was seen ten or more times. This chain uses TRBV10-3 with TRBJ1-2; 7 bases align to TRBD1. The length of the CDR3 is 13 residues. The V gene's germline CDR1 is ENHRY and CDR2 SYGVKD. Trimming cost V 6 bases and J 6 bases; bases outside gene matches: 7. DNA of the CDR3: TGTGCCATCAGAGACAGGGACCCTGATGGCTACACCTTC. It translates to CAIRDRDPDGYTF.

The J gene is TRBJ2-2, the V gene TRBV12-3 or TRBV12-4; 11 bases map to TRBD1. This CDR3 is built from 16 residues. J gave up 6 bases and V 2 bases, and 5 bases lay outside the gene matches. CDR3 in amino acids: CASSLLLGQGAGELFF. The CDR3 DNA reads TGTGCCAGCAGTTTATTGTTGGGACAGGGGGCCGGGGAGCTGTTTTTT.

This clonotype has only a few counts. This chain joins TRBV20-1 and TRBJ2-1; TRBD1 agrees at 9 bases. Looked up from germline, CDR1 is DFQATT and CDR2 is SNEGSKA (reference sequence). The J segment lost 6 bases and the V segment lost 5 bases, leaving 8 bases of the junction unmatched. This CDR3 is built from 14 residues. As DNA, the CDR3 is TGCAGTGCTGTGGGGGACAGGGTATTCAATGAGCAGTTCTTC. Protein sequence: CSAVGDRVFNEQFF.